This T cell receptor (beta chain) was sequenced in a study of identical twins. The CDR3 consists of 15 residues. CDR1 is LGHNT, CDR2 FRNRAP, per germline. The J segment lost 8 bases and the V segment lost 1 base, leaving 2 bases of the junction unmatched. Unique molecular identifiers were present on cDNA, and template switching added a universal primer site. One entry per CDR3 protein results from TCRdb running MiXCR on the 5' RACE reads. The table lists fewer than 650,000 distinct CDR3 sequences, about 7% of them singletons, with 1.6% in the top ten. These data are also associated with another study on yellow fever vaccine responses in identical twins.

The clonotype was recovered from a woman under 30 in good health. Sequencing was done on a sample of PBMCs. The chain recombines TRBV12-5 with TRBJ2-1, with 13 bases lining up with TRBD2. The CDR3 DNA reads TGTGCTAGTGGTTTGGGGACTAGCGGGAGAGATGAGCAGTTCTTC. Translation: CASGLGTSGRDEQFF.